This T cell receptor beta chain is drawn from a study of T cell responses to AZD1222 COVID-19 vaccine. Whole-study results and caveats: Donors were mostly white British, more females; clonal diversity possibly underestimated. Seropositive AZD1222 recipients at baseline numbered only five to seven.

TCRdb keeps only in-frame clones here, not all; method: immunoSEQ multiplex PCR. The table has 95,000 to 150,000 clones, about 90% seen once. The CDR3 has 14 amino acids. V lost 6 bases and J lost 6, with 15 bases in between. From germline, CDR1 is MDHEN and CDR2 SYDVKM. Regarding this clone: Its antigen is unidentified.

The receptor was derived from an adult who received the AZD1222 COVID-19 vaccine. The chain employs TRBV28 and TRBJ1-5; D remains ambiguous. Sequenced here: peripheral blood, sampled 28 days after the second AZD1222 dose. The CDR3 DNA reads as TGTGCCAGCAGGGAACTCGAGCCCGGTCAGCCCCAGCATTTT. This sequence encodes CASRELEPGQPQHF.